This passage covers 27 T cell receptor beta chains from one sample sequenced in a study of blood T cells in healthy people across ages. Sample-barcoded 5' priming and a J-beta primer mix drove a second PCR of roughly 6 to 12 cycles. TCRdb redid the calling of the 5' RACE reads with MiXCR, one entry per CDR3 protein. The data show 1.5 million to 2 million distinct CDR3 sequences, approximately 28% seen once. Sequenced input: blood. The receptors come from a woman aged 25 to 45 in good health.

Points on this clonotype: A much larger clonotype is one base distant, so this may be a read error. The chain is built from TRBV10-3 and TRBJ2-1; 8 nucleotides line up with TRBD1. The V segment lost 0 bases and the J segment 10 bases; nucleotides outside the gene matches: 8. This CDR3 has 15 amino acids. The germline CDR1 and CDR2 sequences are ENHRY and SYGVKD. The CDR3 DNA reads TGTGCCATCAGTGAGTCAAGGACAGGGCCCTACGAGCAGTTCTTC. Translation gives CAISESRTGPYEQFF.

Here the CDR3 reads CASSPRQGACYEQYF. The CDR3 DNA follows: TGCGCCAGCAGCCCCCGACAGGGTGCCTGCTACGAGCAGTACTTC. This chain uses TRBV5-1 with TRBJ2-7; the match to TRBD1 covers 7 bases. Germline V gene lookup returns CDR1 SGHRS and CDR2 YFSETQ. The V and J ends lost 4 bases and 3 bases, in that order; junction bases with no gene match: 10. The CDR3 extends over 15 amino acids. The variable domain in full, completed from reference TRBV5-1 and TRBJ2-7, reads KAGVTQTPRYLIKTRGQQVTLSCSPISGHRSVSWYQQTPGQGLQFLFEYFSETQRNKGNFPGRFSGRQFSNSRSEMNVSTLELGDSALYLCASSPRQGACYEQYFGPGTRLTVT.

Concerning this clonotype: This CDR3 is missing its conserved last phenylalanine or tryptophan, likely due to a read error. This sequence joins TRBV24-1 and TRBJ2-3; D is ambiguous. The CDR3 is made up of 13 amino acids. The V end lost 4 bases, the J end lost 6 bases, and 10 bases lay between the germline ends. From germline, CDR1 is KGHDR and CDR2 SFDVKD. In DNA form, the CDR3 reads TGTGCCACCAGTGACTCCCCCCGGGATACGCAGTATGTT. It yields the protein CATSDSPRDTQYV.

The chain employs TRBV4-1 and TRBJ2-4; D unclear. V gave up 0 bases and J gave up 1 base, with 10 bases separating them. From germline, CDR1 is MGHRA and CDR2 YSYEKL. The CDR3 is made up of 16 amino acids. CDR3 sequence reads: CASSQEPGSAKNIQYF. The CDR3 nucleotides read TGCGCCAGCAGCCAAGAACCGGGTTCGGCCAAAAACATTCAGTACTTC.

There are a few counts of this clonotype. The chain couples TRBV7-9 to TRBJ1-5; 7 nucleotides agree with TRBD1. CDR1 is SEHNR and CDR2 is FQNEAQ in the germline V gene (reference sequence). The CDR3 has 12 amino acids. Trimming took 1 base from V and 13 from J; bases not matched to a gene: 4. Here the CDR3 reads CASSLETTGQHF. The CDR3 DNA follows: TGTGCCAGCAGCTTAGAAACGACAGGGCAGCATTTT.

This clonotype was observed a single time. J is TRBJ2-7 and V is TRBV28; D tentatively fits TRBD1 or TRBD2 (5 bases each). CDR3 length: 14 amino acids. V lost 5 bases and J 2 bases, leaving 13 bases between the germline ends. Germline V gene data show CDR1 as MDHEN and CDR2 as SYDVKM. Written as DNA, the CDR3 is TGTGCCAGCAGTGGGACCGGGCCCCCCTACGAGCAGTACTTC. This translates into CASSGTGPPYEQYF.

This clonotype was counted at least ten times. This chain links TRBV12-3 or TRBV12-4 with TRBJ2-7, with TRBD2 identical over 16 bases. The CDR3 has 15 residues. V shed 6 bases, J shed 7 bases, and the junction held 6 bases outside the gene matches. CDR3 coding DNA: TGTGCCAGCAGGGGACTAGCGGGGGGGCGCTATGAGCAGTACTTC. Amino acid sequence: CASRGLAGGRYEQYF.

This clonotype was seen at least ten times. The gene calls are TRBV30 and TRBJ2-6; D call uncertain. V lost 1 base to trimming and J lost 0 bases, with 4 bases between them. There are 14 residues in the CDR3. CDR1 is GTSNPN and CDR2 is SVGIG in the germline V gene (reference sequence). In DNA, the CDR3 is TGTGCCTGGAGTGCAAACTCTGGGGCCAACGTCCTGACTTTC. Protein sequence: CAWSANSGANVLTF. The whole variable domain, remainder taken from reference TRBV30 and TRBJ2-6, is SQTIHQWPATLVQPVGSPLSLECTVEGTSNPNLYWYRQAAGRGLQLLFYSVGIGQISSEVPQNLSASRPQDRQFILSSKKLLLSDSGFYLCAWSANSGANVLTFGAGSRLTVL.

This clonotype was seen ten or more times. The chain carries TRBV5-1 and TRBJ2-4; a weak D match, TRBD1 (6 bases). CDR1 is SGHRS, CDR2 YFSETQ, per germline. The V end was cut by 3 bases, the J end by 0 bases, with 19 bases between. This CDR3 region has 18 residues. The CDR3 nucleotides read TGCGCCAGCAGCTACATACCACCGGGACAACTAGCCAAAAACATTCAGTACTTC. Translation: CASSYIPPGQLAKNIQYF.

This clonotype was found a few times. The chain combines TRBV25-1 with TRBJ2-6; D ambiguous. CDR3 size: 13 residues. V was cut by 7 bases and J by 1 base, with 5 bases left in between. Germline CDR1 and CDR2: MGHDK and SYGVNS. The CDR3 is CASIRSGANVLTF. CDR3 nucleotides: TGTGCCAGCATCAGGTCTGGGGCCAACGTCCTGACTTTC.

The chain links TRBV20-1 to TRBJ2-1, with TRBD2 identical over 11 bases. Trimming at V came to 2 bases and at J to 9 bases, leaving 9 bases not matched to a gene. The CDR3 length is 15 residues. Germline assignment: CDR1 DFQATT and CDR2 SNEGSKA (reference sequence). The CDR3 spells CSARSTSGRIGEQFF. The CDR3 bases are TGCAGTGCTAGATCTACTAGCGGGAGAATAGGTGAGCAGTTCTTC.

This clonotype turned up a few times. The chain has TRBV12-3 or TRBV12-4 and TRBJ2-3; 7 nucleotides match TRBD1. V shed 4 bases, J shed 0 bases, and the junction held 7 bases outside the gene matches. This CDR3 has 16 amino acids. CDR3 region: CASSYRGKASTDTQYF. The CDR3 bases are TGTGCCAGCAGTTACAGGGGAAAGGCTAGCACAGATACGCAGTATTTT.

This clonotype was seen only a few times. This chain links TRBV20-1 with TRBJ2-7; 7 bases agree with TRBD2. CDR1 and CDR2 from the germline V gene are DFQATT and SNEGSKA (reference sequence). V was pared by 0 bases and J by 4 bases, with 6 bases of the junction left unmatched. This CDR3 comprises 14 residues. In DNA form, the CDR3 reads TGCAGTGCTAGAGAAACCGGGACTACGTACGAGCAGTACTTC. Its protein is CSARETGTTYEQYF.

This rearrangement joins TRBV5-4 to TRBJ2-5; maybe TRBD2 (5 bases). Germline V lookup: CDR1 SGHNT, CDR2 YYREEE (reference sequence). There are 16 residues in the CDR3. Between the trimmed V and J ends, which lost 4 bases and 0 bases, there was a span of 16 bases. The CDR3 reads CASSKEPSSYQETQYF. CDR3 bases: TGTGCCAGCAGCAAAGAGCCTAGCTCCTACCAAGAGACCCAGTACTTC.

This sequence joins TRBV6-1 and TRBJ1-2, with D possibly being TRBD1 (5 bases). The CDR3 has 15 amino acids. Trimming pared 4 bases from V and 8 bases from J, leaving 20 bases between. The germline V gene has CDR1 MNHNS and CDR2 SASEGT. CDR3 protein: CASSGGFRVGGGYTF. Here the CDR3 DNA reads TGTGCCAGCAGTGGGGGCTTCAGGGTCGGCGGGGGCTACACCTTC.

This clonotype was detected a few times. The chain is built from TRBV5-1 and TRBJ2-2; no clear D gene. The CDR3 consists of 14 residues. Germline V gene lookup returns CDR1 SGHRS and CDR2 YFSETQ. The V gene lost 1 base and the J gene lost 4 bases, with 8 bases spanning the gap. CDR3 in DNA: TGCGCCAGCAGCTTGAAATCTTTCACCGGGGAGCTGTTTTTT. Translating gives CASSLKSFTGELFF.

The CDR3 reads CASSLVASGAKYNEQFF. The DNA for the CDR3 is TGTGCCAGCAGCTTAGTGGCTAGCGGGGCCAAATACAATGAGCAGTTCTTC. The chain couples TRBV7-2 to TRBJ2-1, with TRBD2 matching 9 bases. Germline CDR1 reads SGHTA; CDR2 reads FQGNSA. V lost 1 base and J lost 4; bases outside the gene matches: 8. CDR3 length: 17 residues.

V usage is TRBV15 and J usage is TRBJ2-1; 11 bases are a match to TRBD2. The germline V gene encodes CDR1 LNHNV and CDR2 YYDKDF (reference sequence). Germline trimming cut 2 bases from V and 13 bases from J; bases unmatched to any gene: 19. The CDR3 contains 18 residues. CDR3 protein: CATSRNWLASGGRETQFF. DNA for the CDR3: TGTGCCACCAGCAGAAATTGGTTGGCTAGCGGGGGGAGAGAGACCCAGTTCTTC. The full variable domain, in which reference TRBV15 and TRBJ2-1 provide the parts outside the CDR3, is DAMVIQNPRYQVTQFGKPVTLSCSQTLNHNVMYWYQQKSSQAPKLLFHYYDKDFNNEADTPDNFQSRRPNTSFCFLDIRSPGLGDTAMYLCATSRNWLASGGRETQFFGPGTRLTVL.

Regarding this clonotype: A much larger clonotype is one base distant, so this may be a read error. This chain joins TRBV5-1 and TRBJ1-2; possibly TRBD1 for D (6 bases). CDR1 is SGHRS and CDR2 is YFSETQ in the germline V gene. The V gene lost 4 bases and the J gene lost 6 bases, with 16 bases spanning the gap. The CDR3 runs to 14 residues. CDR3: CASSEDGGLDGYTF. CDR3 sequence (DNA): TGCGCCAGCAGCGAGGACGGGGGCTTAGATGGCTACACCTTC.

The genes are TRBV9 and TRBJ2-4, with 8 bases identical to TRBD2. J was trimmed by 2 bases and V by 4 bases; bases with no gene match: 8. The CDR3 totals 16 residues. Germline V gene data show CDR1 as SGDLS and CDR2 as YYNGEE. CDR3 in DNA: TGTGCCAGCAGCTTCGGGGGGGCCCGCTCCAAAAACATTCAGTACTTC. Its translation is CASSFGGARSKNIQYF.

Concerning this clonotype: A much larger clone differs from this one at a single base, so this may be a read error. This chain uses TRBV20-1 with TRBJ2-7; 11 positions match TRBD2. The CDR3 spans 14 residues. V dropped 6 bases and J dropped 5; count of bases not matched to a gene: 9. Germline V gives CDR1 DFQATT, CDR2 SNEGSKA (reference sequence). The CDR3 DNA follows: TGCAGTGCCACACTAGCGGGAGTTTCCCACGAGCAGTACTTC. Its protein product is CSATLAGVSHEQYF.

The rearrangement joins TRBV5-6 to TRBJ1-5; TRBD1 might be the D (6 bases). This CDR3 region has 14 residues. The V gene lost 7 bases and the J gene lost 4 bases, with 15 bases spanning the gap. Germline V lookup: CDR1 SGHDT, CDR2 YYEEEE. CDR3 nucleotides: TGTGCCAGCGGCCGGAGGGGGGCAAATCAGCCCCAGCATTTT. Its protein product is CASGRRGANQPQHF.

This clonotype showed up just a few times. The rearrangement joins TRBV2 to TRBJ1-5; D uncertain. Trimming left V 7 bases short and J 1 base short, with 14 bases between. From germline, CDR1 is SNHLY and CDR2 FYNNEI. The CDR3 is 15 residues long. The CDR3: CASTMSGGSNQPQHF. CDR3 sequence (DNA): TGTGCCAGCACAATGAGCGGAGGAAGCAATCAGCCCCAGCATTTT.

This clonotype has more than one count but fewer than ten. The rearrangement links TRBV2 to TRBJ2-3; 14 nucleotides align to TRBD2. The germline gives CDR1 SNHLY, CDR2 FYNNEI. This CDR3 has 11 residues. V dropped 6 bases and J dropped 14; count of bases not matched to a gene: 1. DNA of the CDR3: TGTGCCAGCAGCGGACTAGCGGGAGGGTATTTT. Translating gives CASSGLAGGYF. Full variable domain (rest looked up from reference TRBV2 and TRBJ2-3): EPEVTQTPSHQVTQMGQEVILRCVPISNHLYFYWYRQILGQKVEFLVSFYNNEISEKSEIFDDQFSVERPDGSNFTLKIRSTKLEDSAMYFCASSGLAGGYFGPGTRLTVL.

The chain uses TRBV2 and TRBJ1-5; D remains unclear. Trimming left V 3 bases short and J 0 bases short, with 6 bases between. The CDR3 length is 14 residues. Germline V gene lookup returns CDR1 SNHLY and CDR2 FYNNEI. The CDR3 region is CASSDRNSNQPQHF. The CDR3 coding sequence is TGTGCCAGCAGTGACAGAAATAGCAATCAGCCCCAGCATTTT.

The rearrangement joins TRBV12-3 or TRBV12-4 to TRBJ1-6; D call uncertain. V gave up 6 bases and J gave up 5 bases, with 11 bases separating them. The CDR3 has 14 residues. The CDR3 reads CASSRTVDNSPLHF. The CDR3 coding sequence is TGTGCCAGCAGCCGGACTGTCGATAATTCACCCCTCCACTTT.

V gene TRBV5-1 combines with J gene TRBJ2-1; possibly TRBD2 for D (5 bases). V lost 4 bases to trimming and J lost 5 bases, with 13 bases between them. CDR1 and CDR2 (germline): SGHRS, YFSETQ. This CDR3 comprises 14 residues. The CDR3: CASSTAGVNNEQFF. The CDR3 coding sequence is TGCGCCAGCAGCACCGCCGGGGTGAACAATGAGCAGTTCTTC.